The clone carrying this T cell receptor beta chain was detected ten times or more. Its specificity is not known. The junction departs from the called germline gene at one end, perhaps through a read error. PCR primers comprised 60 Vbeta and 13 Jbeta primers. Clones were sequenced by immunoSEQ multiplex PCR, and TCRdb holds only the in-frame ones, with some missing. The sample has roughly 120,000 clones, about 70% seen once; the top ten hold nearly 0.9%. The data belong to a study of cytomegalovirus exposure and HLA in healthy donors. Study conclusions and caveats: A list of 150 or so TCR beta chains associated with cytomegalovirus was given. Analysis performed later found under 20,000 TCR beta sequences associated with HLA alleles at 0.05 false discovery rate. One variant, a missense change in DCLRE1C, was linked in a later analysis to TCR beta V- and J-gene trimming. Prediction of most subjects' HLA-A and HLA-B alleles by TCR beta sequences was reportedly accurate.

Germline V gives CDR1 SSHAT, CDR2 FNYEAQ (reference sequence). The CDR3 consists of 13 residues. Sequencing used PBMCs. The V and J genes are TRBV7-7 and TRBJ2-2; D gene uncertain. This TCR came from a woman aged 25 to 45 in good health and CMV-seronegative. DNA of the CDR3: TGTGCTAGCAGCTTTGATGAGGCCGGGGAGCTGTTTTTT. This translates into CASSFDEAGELFF.